This entry lists 5 T cell receptor beta chains sequenced from one sample in a study of shared clonotypes between healthy human individuals (dated by TCRdb to the early 2020s). The receptor library was made with the immunoSEQ multiplex PCR assay. TCRdb mirrors the immuneACCESS table, restricted to in-frame sequences. Some clones are absent from its copies; in checked studies, under half trace to an unresolved V gene, and the reason for the others is unknown. This sample gives some 660,000 clones in total; 60% to 75% of them show up just once. The ten largest clones capture 1.5% to 2% of the sample. Material: memory CD4+ T cells sorted from blood. The sample's cell subset or site label, in plain terms: CD45RA-negative fraction. The origin of the receptors is a woman in her 30s in good health.

This chain joins TRBV11-1 and TRBJ2-5; tentative D call: TRBD2 (6 bases). This CDR3 comprises 14 residues. V lost 3 bases and J 5 bases, leaving 13 bases between the germline ends. Germline lookup yields CDR1 SGHAT and CDR2 FQDESV (reference sequence). In DNA form, the CDR3 reads TGTGCCAGCAGCTTTAGCGGAAGCAGGGAGACCCAGTACTTC. It yields the protein CASSFSGSRETQYF.

This chain uses TRBV5-5 with TRBJ2-1; D unresolved. Trimming cost V 2 bases and J 0 bases, with 9 bases left between them. This CDR3 contains 15 residues. The V gene's germline CDR1 is SGHKS and CDR2 YYEKEE (reference sequence). This CDR3 is CASSFNRPSYNEQFF. The DNA of the CDR3 is TGTGCCAGCAGCTTCAATCGGCCCTCCTACAATGAGCAGTTCTTC.

The DNA of the CDR3 is TGTGCCAGCAGCCCCGGGACCCCGGCCTATGAGCAGTTCTTC. As protein: CASSPGTPAYEQFF. The rearrangement joins TRBV6-6 to TRBJ2-1, with D perhaps being TRBD1 or TRBD2 (5 bases each). The CDR3 consists of 14 residues. The V end lost 6 bases, the J end lost 8 bases, and 17 bases lay between the germline ends. Per the germline V gene, CDR1 is MNHNY and CDR2 is SVGAGI (reference sequence).

For this clone: Other DNA sequences from this sample encode an identical CDR3 as well. V and J are TRBV7-2 and TRBJ1-1, with a possible D match to TRBD1 (6 bases). Trimming left V 1 base short and J 5 bases short, with 11 bases between. This CDR3 comprises 14 residues. Germline V gene lookup returns CDR1 SGHTA and CDR2 FQGNSA. The CDR3 loop reads CASSLVQGGTEAFF. The CDR3 nucleotides read TGTGCCAGCAGCTTAGTACAGGGTGGTACTGAAGCTTTCTTT. Drawing the rest from reference TRBV7-2 and TRBJ1-1, the complete variable domain is GAGVSQSPSNKVTEKGKDVELRCDPISGHTALYWYRQSLGQGLEFLIYFQGNSAPDKSGLPSDRFSAERTGGSVSTLTIQRTQQEDSAVYLCASSLVQGGTEAFFGQGTRLTVV.

The rearrangement joins TRBV4-1 to TRBJ1-2, with D unclear. The CDR3 consists of 15 residues. V was trimmed by 1 base and J by 0 bases, leaving 9 bases between them. Germline V gives CDR1 MGHRA, CDR2 YSYEKL. CDR3 residues: CASSQALSPNYGYTF. The CDR3 DNA reads TGCGCCAGCAGCCAAGCACTGAGCCCTAACTATGGCTACACCTTC.